The present T cell receptor (beta chain) was sequenced within a study of blood T cell repertoires in COVID-19. Living in 24 US areas, the participants were between about 18 and 90 years of age. Recovered status in Cohort 3 required two negative PCRs, clearance, or symptom resolution. Per germline, CDR1 LNHDA and CDR2 SQIVND (reference sequence). The CDR3 length is 14 residues. The V segment lost 3 bases and the J segment 2 bases; nucleotides outside the gene matches: 3. Per the study methods: Amplification from reference gene primers served as the basis for estimated nucleated cell counts. This table comes from immunoSEQ multiplex PCR, and its TCRdb copy is limited to in-frame clones, with some not included. The V and J calls and clone size were taken over from that table, and D and trimming were inferred from the DNA. This sample has about 250,000 clones, with under 90% found just once. Comments on this clone: This sample also contains other DNA sequences that code for the same CDR3.

The chain employs TRBV19 and TRBJ1-2, with 7 bases that match TRBD1. The receptor comes from a man aged 18 to 29 who had recovered from COVID-19. The sequenced material came from PBMCs or T cells enriched from blood (not recorded which). CDR3 amino acids: CASSITGANYGYTF. The CDR3 bases are TGTGCCAGTAGTATTACAGGGGCCAACTATGGCTACACCTTC. Looking up the rest from reference TRBV19 and TRBJ1-2 gives the full variable domain: DGGITQSPKYLFRKEGQNVTLSCEQNLNHDAMYWYRQDPGQGLRLIYYSQIVNDFQKGDIAEGYSVSREKKESFPLTVTSAQKNPTAFYLCASSITGANYGYTFGSGTRLTVV.